The next 23 T cell receptor beta chains were all read from a single sample in a study of OX40 agonist ivuxolimab in advanced cancers. Measured with immunoSEQ multiplex PCR; TCRdb has only the in-frame clones, and not every one. The repertoire holds roughly 76,000 clones, with approximately 85% as singletons. The material was CD4+ or CD8+ T cells sorted from blood, obtained in a trial of the OX40 agonist ivuxolimab. These receptors all stem from an adult with an advanced solid tumor such as melanoma, head and neck, liver or kidney cancer.

The chain links TRBV5-1 to TRBJ2-1; 12 nucleotides agree with TRBD2. Losses at the gene ends were 4 bases for V and 9 bases for J; bases not matched to a gene: 11. CDR3 length: 16 residues. CDR1 and CDR2 from the germline V gene are SGHRS and YFSETQ. The CDR3 protein is CASSQTTSGSSGEQFF. Written as DNA, the CDR3 is TGCGCCAGCAGCCAGACGACTAGCGGGAGTTCCGGTGAGCAGTTCTTC.

The CDR3 DNA is TGCAGCGTCAGGGGGCAGAAGGTTGAAACTGAAGCTTTCTTT. Its translation: CSVRGQKVETEAFF. The chain links TRBV29-1 to TRBJ1-1; 8 bases match TRBD1. The CDR3 is 14 residues long. Germline loops: CDR1 SQVTM, CDR2 ANQGSEA. Trimming cost V 6 bases and J 5 bases; bases outside gene matches: 11.

The J gene is TRBJ2-1, the V gene TRBV30, with TRBD2 matching 11 bases. This CDR3 comprises 12 residues. J gave up 13 bases and V 5 bases, and 7 bases lay outside the gene matches. Germline V gene lookup returns CDR1 GTSNPN and CDR2 SVGIG (reference sequence). The CDR3, as DNA: TGTGCCTGGGGAAGACTAGCGGGACTTCAGTTCTTC. Its protein product is CAWGRLAGLQFF.

The genes are TRBV10-2 and TRBJ2-1; 12 positions match TRBD2. Germline trimming cut 5 bases from V and 4 bases from J; bases unmatched to any gene: 9. CDR3 size: 17 residues. The germline V gene has CDR1 WSHSY and CDR2 SAAADI. The CDR3 DNA sequence: TGCGCCAGCAGTAATCGACTAGCGGGAGAATTTTACAATGAGCAGTTCTTC. As protein: CASSNRLAGEFYNEQFF.

The chain couples TRBV6-5 to TRBJ2-5; D might be TRBD1 (5 bases). V lost 5 bases and J lost 2, with 12 bases in between. The CDR3 runs to 14 residues. Germline CDR1 is MNHEY and CDR2 is SVGAGI. The CDR3 is CASSIRTKQETQYF. The CDR3 DNA reads as TGTGCCAGCAGTATTAGGACAAAACAAGAGACCCAGTACTTC.

This clone was seen once. The chain carries TRBV30 and TRBJ2-1; TRBD2 is a possible D gene (6 bases). In germline, CDR1 is GTSNPN, CDR2 SVGIG (reference sequence). V was shortened by 0 bases and J by 6 bases, with 15 bases between the two germline ends. The CDR3 is 15 residues long. The CDR3 sequence: CAWSVTSRNFNEQFF. As DNA, the CDR3 is TGTGCCTGGAGTGTAACTAGCCGAAACTTCAATGAGCAGTTCTTC.

The V gene is TRBV27, the J gene TRBJ1-1, with D possibly being TRBD1 (6 bases). Germline V lookup: CDR1 MNHEY, CDR2 SMNVEV (reference sequence). The CDR3 loop spans 14 amino acids. The V and J ends lost 4 bases and 10 bases respectively, with 19 bases between them. The DNA for the CDR3 is TGTGCCAGCAGTTCGCCCGCAGGGGATAGGGTAGCTTTCTTT. This gives the protein CASSSPAGDRVAFF.

This clone turned up a few times. In DNA, the CDR3 is TGTGCCAGCAGCTTAACAGGACTCTCTGGGGCCAACGTCCTGACTTTC. Translation: CASSLTGLSGANVLTF. The chain links TRBV7-3 to TRBJ2-6, with D possibly being TRBD2 (5 bases). The CDR3 has 16 amino acids. The ends were cut back, 0 bases at V and 0 bases at J, with 6 bases in the middle. Germline values: CDR1 SGHTA, CDR2 FQGTGA.

The chain is built from TRBV29-1 and TRBJ1-2; TRBD1 might be the D (6 bases). Germline CDR1 is SQVTM and CDR2 is ANQGSEA. This CDR3 region has 13 residues. V was cut by 6 bases and J by 2 bases, with 13 bases left in between. The CDR3 is CSVAPGTNYGYTF. The CDR3 DNA is TGCAGCGTGGCCCCCGGGACAAACTATGGCTACACCTTC.

This clone is a singleton in its sample. The chain combines TRBV5-1 with TRBJ2-1, with D possibly being TRBD1 or TRBD2 (5 bases each). Germline V gene sequence: CDR1 SGHRS, CDR2 YFSETQ. The CDR3 length is 16 residues. Trimming took off 0 bases at V and 0 bases at J, with 10 bases between the two ends. CDR3 sequence: CASSLGWGSSYNEQFF. CDR3 sequence (DNA): TGCGCCAGCAGCTTGGGTTGGGGGAGCTCCTACAATGAGCAGTTCTTC.

The chain uses TRBV29-1 and TRBJ2-3, with a weak D call TRBD2 (6 bases). Between the trimmed V and J ends, which lost 6 bases and 6 bases, there was a span of 13 bases. Germline CDR1 reads SQVTM; CDR2 reads ANQGSEA. The CDR3 covers 12 residues. CDR3 residues: CSVETSSDTQYF. DNA for the CDR3: TGCAGCGTCGAGACTAGTTCCGATACGCAGTATTTT.

The rearrangement uses TRBV5-1 and TRBJ2-5; the D gene could be TRBD1 or TRBD2 (5 bases each). The germline gives CDR1 SGHRS, CDR2 YFSETQ. V lost 5 bases, J lost 4 bases, and 18 bases lay in between. This CDR3 comprises 15 residues. CDR3 sequence (DNA): TGCGCCAGCAGTCGGAGGTCAGGGCAGGGAGAGACCCAGTACTTC. This sequence encodes CASSRRSGQGETQYF. The complete variable domain, with remaining parts taken from reference TRBV5-1 and TRBJ2-5, reads KAGVTQTPRYLIKTRGQQVTLSCSPISGHRSVSWYQQTPGQGLQFLFEYFSETQRNKGNFPGRFSGRQFSNSRSEMNVSTLELGDSALYLCASSRRSGQGETQYFGPGTRLLVL.

The gene calls are TRBV10-3 and TRBJ2-1; 7 nucleotides align to TRBD2. J gave up 8 bases and V 10 bases, and 11 bases lay outside the gene matches. This CDR3 has 13 amino acids. Looked up from germline, CDR1 is ENHRY and CDR2 is SYGVKD. CDR3 sequence (DNA): TGTGCCACAAGGACTAGACCCCTCGATGAGCAGTTCTTC. This translates into CATRTRPLDEQFF.

This clone has only a few counts. This chain links TRBV18 with TRBJ1-1; 8 nucleotides match TRBD1. Germline assignment: CDR1 KGHSH and CDR2 LQKENI. Germline trimming cut 3 bases from V and 3 bases from J; bases unmatched to any gene: 3. This CDR3 spans 14 amino acids. Here the CDR3 reads CASSPQTGDTEAFF. The CDR3 DNA reads TGTGCCAGCTCACCCCAGACAGGGGACACTGAAGCTTTCTTT.

The V and J genes are TRBV5-1 and TRBJ2-7, with D possibly TRBD2 on 5 matching bases. Trimming left V 4 bases short and J 6 bases short, with 11 bases between. The CDR3 totals 12 residues. Germline V lookup: CDR1 SGHRS, CDR2 YFSETQ. CDR3 amino acids: CASSPPGSEQYF. The CDR3 DNA is TGCGCCAGCAGCCCCCCGGGGAGCGAGCAGTACTTC.

The chain couples TRBV25-1 to TRBJ1-2, with a tentative D call TRBD1 (5 bases). Per the germline V gene, CDR1 is MGHDK and CDR2 is SYGVNS. The CDR3 extends over 12 amino acids. V dropped 4 bases and J dropped 5 bases, with 8 bases sitting between them. The CDR3 loop is CASSAGPYGYTF. For the CDR3, the DNA is TGTGCCAGCAGTGCAGGGCCTTATGGCTACACCTTC.

This clone was counted between two and nine times. The chain combines TRBV18 with TRBJ1-2, with no clear D. CDR3 length equals 12 residues. Germline V gene lookup returns CDR1 KGHSH and CDR2 LQKENI. Between the trimmed V and J ends, which lost 2 bases and 8 bases, there was a span of 9 bases. The CDR3 DNA reads as TGTGCCAGCTCACCAACCGGGGAGGGCTACACCTTC. Amino acid sequence: CASSPTGEGYTF.

This clone was seen a handful of times. This chain connects TRBV5-1 to TRBJ1-4, with 10 bases identical to TRBD1. There are 15 residues in the CDR3. Germline V gene data show CDR1 as SGHRS and CDR2 as YFSETQ. The V segment lost 6 bases and the J segment 0 bases; nucleotides outside the gene matches: 2. This CDR3 reads CASKGQGATNEKLFF. The DNA of the CDR3 is TGCGCCAGCAAAGGACAGGGGGCAACTAATGAAAAACTGTTTTTT.

The chain uses TRBV19 and TRBJ2-2, with a weak D call TRBD1 (5 bases). V lost 4 bases to trimming and J lost 7 bases, with 10 bases between them. This CDR3 spans 13 amino acids. CDR1 and CDR2 (germline): LNHDA, SQIVND (reference sequence). The CDR3 sequence: CASSTTGSGELFF. In DNA, the CDR3 is TGTGCCAGTAGTACTACAGGAAGCGGGGAGCTGTTTTTT. Supplemented by reference TRBV19 and TRBJ2-2, the full variable domain reads DGGITQSPKYLFRKEGQNVTLSCEQNLNHDAMYWYRQDPGQGLRLIYYSQIVNDFQKGDIAEGYSVSREKKESFPLTVTSAQKNPTAFYLCASSTTGSGELFFGEGSRLTVL.

The V gene is TRBV5-1, the J gene TRBJ2-1, with a tentative D call TRBD2 (6 bases). This CDR3 spans 15 amino acids. Germline V gene data show CDR1 as SGHRS and CDR2 as YFSETQ. V was pared by 0 bases and J by 0 bases, with 7 bases between. CDR3 sequence: CASSLDGSSYNEQFF. DNA for the CDR3: TGCGCCAGCAGCTTGGACGGGAGCTCCTACAATGAGCAGTTCTTC.

This sequence joins TRBV2 and TRBJ1-1; D uncertain. The CDR3 is 13 residues long. V was cut by 4 bases and J by 0 bases, with 6 bases left in between. The germline V gene encodes CDR1 SNHLY and CDR2 FYNNEI. CDR3 nucleotides: TGTGCCAGCAGTGTAGGGTTGAACACTGAAGCTTTCTTT. Its translation: CASSVGLNTEAFF.

This clone showed up just once. The chain employs TRBV11-3 and TRBJ2-3; 11 positions match TRBD2. Losses at the gene ends were 5 bases for V and 2 bases for J; bases not matched to a gene: 3. CDR1 is SGHNT and CDR2 is YENEEA in the germline V gene. CDR3 size: 15 residues. The CDR3 DNA reads as TGTGCCAGCAGCCAGGGACTAGCGGTCACAGATACGCAGTATTTT. Protein product: CASSQGLAVTDTQYF.

The CDR3 sequence is CASSRTGFVGANVLTF. The DNA of the CDR3 is TGTGCCAGCAGCCGGACAGGGTTTGTCGGGGCCAACGTCCTGACTTTC. The chain couples TRBV27 to TRBJ2-6, with TRBD1 identical over 8 bases. From germline, CDR1 is MNHEY and CDR2 SMNVEV (reference sequence). CDR3 length: 16 residues. With 6 bases clipped from V and 4 bases from J, the junction kept 8 bases outside the gene matches.